This T cell receptor (beta chain) was sequenced for a study of cytomegalovirus exposure and HLA in healthy donors. Study-wide context: Approximately 85 million unique TCRs from HLA-typed donors were held in an early data release. Whole-study results and caveats: Several top significant clusters appeared, in a later analysis, to be linked to common viral pathogens. Donors were assumed by presence/absence analyses to have roughly uniform sequencing depth. About 87% or about 30% of the time was how often most TCR beta V segments were productive, according to an earlier analysis.

Turning to this clone: What it binds is unknown.

After removal of 4 bases from V and 6 bases from J, the junction contained 5 bases not matched to a gene. This CDR3 comprises 15 residues. Germline CDR1 reads SGHDN; CDR2 reads FVKESK. The PCR had 60 Vbeta and 13 Jbeta primers. This table comes from immunoSEQ multiplex PCR, and its TCRdb copy is limited to in-frame clones, with some not included. The data contain fewer than 200,000 clones, more than 75% of them seen just once; the ten biggest clones take up about 2.7%. What was sequenced was PBMCs. The chain uses TRBV14 and TRBJ2-7, with 14 bases aligning to TRBD2. The source of this sequence is a man aged 25-40 years in good health and CMV-seropositive. CDR3 DNA sequence: TGTGCCAGCAGCCGCGGGACTAGCGGGAGAGGCGAGCAGTACTTC. Its translation is CASSRGTSGRGEQYF.